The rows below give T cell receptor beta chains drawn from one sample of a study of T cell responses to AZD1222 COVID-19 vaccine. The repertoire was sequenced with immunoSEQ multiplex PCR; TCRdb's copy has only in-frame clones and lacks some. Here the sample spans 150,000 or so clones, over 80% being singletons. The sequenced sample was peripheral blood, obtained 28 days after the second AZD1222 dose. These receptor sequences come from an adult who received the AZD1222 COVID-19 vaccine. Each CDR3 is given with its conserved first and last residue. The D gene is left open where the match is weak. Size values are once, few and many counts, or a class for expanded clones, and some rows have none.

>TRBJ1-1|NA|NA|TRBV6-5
CASSYFVGRGATEAFF
TGTGCCAGCAGTTACTTCGTGGGGAGGGGGGCGACTGAAGCTTTCTTT
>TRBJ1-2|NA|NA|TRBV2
CASSRQFNYGYTF
TGTGCCAGCAGTAGACAGTTTAACTATGGCTACACCTTC
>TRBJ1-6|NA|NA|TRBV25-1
CASSDKGLSDSPLHF
TGTGCCAGCAGTGATAAAGGGTTAAGCGACTCACCCCTCCACTTT
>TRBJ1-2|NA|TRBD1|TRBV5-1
CASSPQRGRGLYGYTF
TGCGCCAGCAGCCCACAACGGGGCAGGGGGCTCTATGGCTACACCTTC
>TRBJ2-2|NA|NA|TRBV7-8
CASSSQDDLNTGELFF
TGTGCCAGCAGCTCCCAGGATGACCTGAACACCGGGGAGCTGTTTTTT
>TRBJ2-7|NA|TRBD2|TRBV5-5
CASSHRLAALDEQYF
TGTGCCAGCAGCCACAGACTAGCAGCCCTCGACGAGCAGTACTTC
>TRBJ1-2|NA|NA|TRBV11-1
CASSGPTGVYGYTF
TGTGCCAGCAGCGGGCCTACCGGAGTCTATGGCTACACCTTC
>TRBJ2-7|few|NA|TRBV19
CASSIDPYEQYF
TGTGCCAGTAGTATAGATCCATACGAACAGTACTTC
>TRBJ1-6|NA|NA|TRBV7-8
CASSLAGNSPLHF
TGTGCCAGCAGCTTAGCCGGAAATTCACCCCTCCACTTT
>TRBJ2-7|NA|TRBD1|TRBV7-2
CASSPYLGTEEKRLDF
TGTGCCAGCAGCCCGTACCTAGGGACAGAGGAGAAGAGGTTGGACTTC
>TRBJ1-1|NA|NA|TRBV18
CASSPQGVNTEAFF
TGTGCCAGCTCACCACAGGGGGTGAACACTGAAGCTTTCTTT
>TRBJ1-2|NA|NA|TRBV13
CASSFGTEPNYGYTF
TGTGCCAGCAGCTTTGGGACGGAGCCTAACTATGGCTACACCTTC
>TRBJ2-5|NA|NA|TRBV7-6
CASSLFGDPYQETQYF
TGTGCCAGCAGCTTATTTGGGGACCCGTACCAAGAGACCCAGTACTTC
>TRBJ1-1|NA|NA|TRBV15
CATSLTVMNTEAFF
TGTGCCACCAGTTTAACAGTGATGAACACTGAAGCTTTCTTT
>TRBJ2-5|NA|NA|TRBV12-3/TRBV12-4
CASSLELGTQYF
TGTGCCAGCAGTTTAGAGCTGGGGACCCAGTACTTC
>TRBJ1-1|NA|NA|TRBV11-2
CASSSDRASLNTEAFF
TGTGCCAGCAGCTCCGATAGGGCCAGTTTGAACACTGAAGCTTTCTTT
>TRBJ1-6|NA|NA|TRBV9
CASSVGRGNTDSPLHF
TGTGCCAGCAGCGTAGGGCGGGGTAACACAGATTCACCCCTCCACTTT
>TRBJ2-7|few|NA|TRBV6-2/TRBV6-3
CASSGRGYEQYF
TGTGCCAGCAGTGGCAGGGGATACGAGCAGTACTTC
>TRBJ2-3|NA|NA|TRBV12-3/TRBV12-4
CASSLNQGDTQYF
TGTGCCAGCAGTTTAAATCAGGGGGATACGCAGTATTTT
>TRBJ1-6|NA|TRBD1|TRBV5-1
CASSSGQEYSPLHF
TGCGCCAGCAGCTCGGGACAGGAGTATTCACCCCTCCACTTT
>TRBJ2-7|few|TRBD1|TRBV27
CASSDDRGWKNEQYF
TGTGCCAGCAGCGATGACAGGGGATGGAAGAACGAGCAGTACTTC
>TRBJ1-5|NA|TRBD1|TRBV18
CASSGGRTGGYSNQPQHF
TGTGCCAGCTCAGGCGGACGGACAGGGGGGTATAGCAATCAGCCCCAGCATTTT
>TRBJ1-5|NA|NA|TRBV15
CATSRSTPGGNQPQHF
TGTGCCACCAGCAGATCCACCCCGGGGGGCAATCAGCCCCAGCATTTT
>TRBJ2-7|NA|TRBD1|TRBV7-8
CASSLFPGTASYEQYF
TGTGCCAGCAGCTTATTCCCCGGGACAGCCTCCTACGAGCAGTACTTC
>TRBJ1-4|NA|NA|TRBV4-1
CASSHMSPSEKLFF
TGCGCCAGCAGCCATATGTCCCCTAGTGAAAAACTGTTTTTT
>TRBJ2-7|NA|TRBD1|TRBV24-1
CATRDRALEEQYF
TGTGCCACCAGGGACAGGGCTTTGGAAGAGCAGTACTTC
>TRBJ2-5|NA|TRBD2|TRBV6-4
CASICGGGGTQYF
TGTGCCAGCATTTGTGGGGGGGGAGGGACCCAGTACTTC
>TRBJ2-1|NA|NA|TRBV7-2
CASSPRGDSNEQFF
TGTGCCAGCAGCCCTCGGGGTGACAGCAATGAGCAGTTCTTC
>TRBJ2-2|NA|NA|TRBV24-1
CATSAPGTGGELFF
TGTGCCACCAGTGCCCCTGGGACGGGCGGGGAGCTGTTTTTT
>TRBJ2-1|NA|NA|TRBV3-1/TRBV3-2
CASSQGIGPTEQFF
TGTGCCAGCAGCCAAGGTATAGGCCCGACGGAGCAGTTCTTC
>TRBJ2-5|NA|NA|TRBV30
CAWSVQGDVETQYF
TGTGCCTGGAGTGTACAAGGGGACGTGGAGACCCAGTACTTC
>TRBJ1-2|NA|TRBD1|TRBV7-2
CASSLGDRASFGYTF
TGTGCCAGCAGCTTAGGGGACAGGGCGTCCTTTGGCTACACCTTC
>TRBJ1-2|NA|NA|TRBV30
CAWSVLRDPPEGYTF
TGTGCCTGGAGTGTACTTCGGGATCCCCCGGAGGGCTACACCTTC
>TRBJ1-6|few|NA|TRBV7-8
CASRVLGDNSPLHF
TGTGCCAGCCGCGTGCTCGGAGATAATTCACCCCTCCACTTT
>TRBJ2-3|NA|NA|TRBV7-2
CASSLNPAPDTQYF
TGTGCCAGCAGCTTGAACCCGGCACCAGATACGCAGTATTTT
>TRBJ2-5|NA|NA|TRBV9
CASSPPYQETQYF
TGTGCCAGCAGCCCTCCATACCAAGAGACCCAGTACTTC
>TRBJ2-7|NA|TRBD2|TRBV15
CATSRPPAGGLGEQYF
TGTGCCACCAGCAGACCCCCAGCGGGGGGCCTCGGCGAGCAGTACTTC
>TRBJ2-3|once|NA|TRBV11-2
CASSLGLSTDTQYF
TGTGCCAGCAGCTTAGGACTGAGCACAGATACGCAGTATTTT
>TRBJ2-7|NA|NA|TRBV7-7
CASSPSPSYEQYF
TGTGCTAGCAGTCCGTCTCCCTCCTACGAGCAGTACTTC
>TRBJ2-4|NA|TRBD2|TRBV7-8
CASSLALGTRGNIQYF
TGTGCCAGCAGCTTAGCGTTGGGGACTAGAGGAAACATTCAGTACTTC
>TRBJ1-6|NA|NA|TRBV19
CASTSPGGREGSPLHF
TGTGCCAGTACCTCACCGGGAGGCAGGGAGGGATCACCCCTCCACTTT
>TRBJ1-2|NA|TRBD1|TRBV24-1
CATGQGGGYTF
TGTGCCACGGGACAGGGAGGAGGCTACACCTTC
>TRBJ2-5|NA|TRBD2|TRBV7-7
CASSPGLAGTKETQYF
TGTGCTAGCAGCCCAGGACTAGCGGGAACAAAAGAGACCCAGTACTTC
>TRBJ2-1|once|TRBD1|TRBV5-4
CASRTTGGVYNEQFF
TGTGCCAGCAGAACAACAGGGGGCGTCTACAATGAGCAGTTCTTC
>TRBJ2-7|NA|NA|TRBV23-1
CASSQWSGVGGRFYEQYF
TGCGCCAGCAGTCAATGGTCGGGCGTCGGGGGCCGGTTCTACGAGCAGTACTTC
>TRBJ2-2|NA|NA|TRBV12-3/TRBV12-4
CASSLAGVGELFF
TGTGCCAGCAGTTTAGCCGGAGTTGGGGAGCTGTTTTTT
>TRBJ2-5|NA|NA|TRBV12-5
CASGHGQYQETQYF
TGTGCTAGTGGTCACGGACAGTACCAAGAGACCCAGTACTTC
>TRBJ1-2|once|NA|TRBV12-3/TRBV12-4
CASANRVYGYTF
TGTGCCAGCGCAAACAGGGTTTATGGCTACACCTTC
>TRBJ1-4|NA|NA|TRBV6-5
CASTINEKLFF
TGTGCCAGCACCATTAATGAAAAACTGTTTTTT
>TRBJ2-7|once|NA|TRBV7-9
CASSLEGRTYEQYF
TGTGCCAGCAGCTTAGAGGGCAGAACCTACGAGCAGTACTTC
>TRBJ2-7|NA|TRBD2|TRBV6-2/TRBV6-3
CASSYSVAAIAGEYEQYF
TGTGCCAGCAGTTACTCCGTCGCAGCGATAGCGGGAGAGTACGAGCAGTACTTC
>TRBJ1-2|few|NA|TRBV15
CATSRDKLNYGYTF
TGTGCCACCAGCAGAGATAAGCTTAACTATGGCTACACCTTC